The rows below give T cell receptor beta chains drawn from one sample of a study of vaccination effects on CD4 cells after COVID-19. The antigens for these receptors are not known. Repertoires were generated with immunoSEQ multiplex PCR, while TCRdb's copy carries only in-frame clones and drops some. Of fewer than 25,000 clones listed, 60% to 80% are singletons. Sequencing was performed on CD4+ T cells from PBMCs cultured with HCoV-NL63 spike peptides, taken after COVID-19 vaccination. These receptors all stem from a human donor who received a COVID-19 vaccine. Each CDR3 is given with its conserved first and last residue. A D gene is named only where the DNA matches it firmly. Expanded clones get a size class; other rows say once, few or many, or leave the size out.

. TRBJ1-2 . TRBV9 CASRGGVGGYTF TGTGCCAGCCGTGGCGGGGTGGGGGGCTACACCTTC
. TRBJ2-1 . TRBV29-1 CSGEQGVGEQFF TGCAGCGGCGAACAGGGCGTTGGTGAGCAGTTCTTC
. TRBJ2-3 . TRBV7-2 CASSLAATGLSTDTQYF TGTGCCAGCAGCTTAGCCGCTACTGGGTTAAGCACAGATACGCAGTATTTT
. TRBJ1-2 . TRBV4-3 CASSQDREVNYGYTF TGCGCCAGCAGCCAAGATCGGGAGGTTAACTATGGCTACACCTTC
. TRBJ1-1 . TRBV7-2 CASSLGGSLNTEAFF TGTGCCAGCAGCTTAGGGGGCTCTTTGAACACTGAAGCTTTCTTT
. TRBJ1-1 . TRBV27 CASSLSGGGVDTEAFF TGTGCCAGCAGTTTATCGGGGGGAGGGGTGGACACTGAAGCTTTCTTT
once TRBJ2-2 . TRBV6-5 CASRHTGELFF TGTGCCAGCAGGCACACCGGGGAGCTGTTTTTT
. TRBJ2-1 TRBD2 TRBV30 CAWTSGGNNEQFF TGTGCCTGGACGAGCGGGGGAAACAATGAGCAGTTCTTC
once TRBJ1-6 TRBD1 TRBV20-1 CSASRRGPSPLHF TGCAGTGCTAGTCGCAGGGGGCCATCACCCCTCCACTTT
. TRBJ1-5 . TRBV5-8 CASSRTDYSNQPQHF TGTGCCAGCAGCCGGACAGATTATAGCAATCAGCCCCAGCATTTT
. TRBJ2-6 TRBD1 TRBV3-1/TRBV3-2 CASSPRTGGSGANVLTF TGTGCCAGCAGCCCCCGGACAGGGGGCTCTGGGGCCAACGTCCTGACTTTC
. TRBJ2-1 TRBD2 TRBV6-4 CASSDEGGPYNEQFF TGTGCCAGCAGTGACGAGGGAGGGCCCTACAATGAGCAGTTCTTC
. TRBJ1-1 TRBD1 TRBV12-3/TRBV12-4 CASSGTGDTEAFF TGTGCCAGCAGTGGGACAGGGGACACTGAAGCTTTCTTT
. TRBJ1-6 TRBD1 TRBV30 CASAGQPNSPLHF TGTGCCTCCGCGGGACAGCCAAATTCACCCCTCCACTTT
. TRBJ1-2 TRBD1 TRBV28 CASTSGQRGYTF TGTGCCAGCACCTCGGGACAGCGGGGCTACACCTTC
. TRBJ2-4 TRBD2 TRBV7-8 CASSAGKAGGPSTKNIQYF TGTGCCAGCAGCGCCGGAAAAGCGGGAGGGCCATCGACCAAAAACATTCAGTACTTC
. TRBJ2-3 TRBD1 TRBV9 CASSARQGSLQTDTQYF TGTGCCAGCAGCGCTCGACAGGGGTCGCTCCAAACAGATACGCAGTATTTT
. TRBJ1-2 . TRBV5-4 CASSLGQGLLRYTF TGTGCCAGCAGCTTGGGGCAGGGGCTATTGCGCTACACCTTC
once TRBJ1-2 TRBD1 TRBV6-6 CASSYWGQGDYGYTF TGTGCCAGCAGTTACTGGGGACAGGGTGACTATGGCTACACCTTC
. TRBJ1-6 . TRBV19 CASGRDHNSPLHF TGTGCCAGTGGCCGGGACCATAATTCACCCCTCCACTTT
. TRBJ1-4 TRBD1 TRBV30 CAWSVELGQVQKLFF TGTGCCTGGAGTGTAGAGTTGGGACAGGTTCAAAAACTGTTTTTT
. TRBJ2-6 . TRBV7-2 CASSLSSGANVLTF TGTGCCAGCAGCTTGAGCTCTGGGGCCAACGTCCTGACTTTC